This T cell receptor (beta chain) came from a study of blood T cell repertoires in COVID-19. Profiling relied on immunoSEQ multiplex PCR, and the TCRdb table lists in-frame clones only, not all of them. The data show approximately 65,000 clones, about nine tenths seen once. Trimming cost V 5 bases and J 4 bases; bases outside gene matches: 4. The CDR3 consists of 15 residues. The V gene's germline CDR1 is MNHEY and CDR2 SVGAGI. This clone came up a few times. Different DNA sequences within this sample yield the same CDR3. The chain has TRBV6-5 and TRBJ1-5; TRBD1 matches 11 bases. This TCR was recovered from a woman aged 18-35 years with acute or convalescent COVID-19. The source material was peripheral blood. CDR3 residues: CASSRDRGSNQPQHF. CDR3 DNA sequence: TGTGCCAGCAGTAGGGACAGGGGGAGTAATCAGCCCCAGCATTTT.